This TCR beta chain was profiled in a study of blood T cell repertoires in COVID-19. Whole-study context: Sources were T cells, B-cell-depleted T cells, or PBMCs; the material itself was cDNA or gDNA.

Sequenced by immunoSEQ multiplex PCR; TCRdb stores in-frame clones only, minus some. Of 300,000 or so clones listed, almost 90% are singletons. This CDR3 region has 17 residues. The germline V gene has CDR1 SGHDT and CDR2 YYEEEE. J gave up 3 bases and V 3 bases, and 11 bases lay outside the gene matches. A Seattle source enrolled patients during active infection and followed them longitudinally. The rearrangement joins TRBV5-6 to TRBJ2-1; 8 bases map to TRBD1. The sample consisted of peripheral blood. This receptor was taken from a woman younger than 45 with COVID-19, enrolled during active disease. CDR3: CASSSFDRGHVYNEQFF. CDR3 in DNA: TGTGCCAGCAGCTCATTTGACAGGGGCCACGTCTACAATGAGCAGTTCTTC.